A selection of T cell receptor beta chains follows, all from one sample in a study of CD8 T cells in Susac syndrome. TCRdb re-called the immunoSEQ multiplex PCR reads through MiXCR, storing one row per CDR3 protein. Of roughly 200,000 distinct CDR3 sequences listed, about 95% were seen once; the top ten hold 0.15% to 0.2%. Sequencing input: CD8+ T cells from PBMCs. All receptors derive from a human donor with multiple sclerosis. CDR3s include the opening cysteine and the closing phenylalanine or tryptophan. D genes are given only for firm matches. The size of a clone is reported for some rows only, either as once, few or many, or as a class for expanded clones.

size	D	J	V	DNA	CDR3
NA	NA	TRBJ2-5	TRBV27	TGTGCCAGCAGTTTAGGGGGTAGCGGACACCTCGGCCAGACCCAGTACTTC	CASSLGGSGHLGQTQYF
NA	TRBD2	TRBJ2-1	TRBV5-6	TGTGCCAGCAGCGGGACTAGCGGGAGGATTGATGAGCAGTTCTTC	CASSGTSGRIDEQFF
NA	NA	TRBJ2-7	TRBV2	TGTGCCAGCAGTGTTGGTCCTGTGACTCGTGGGATATACGAGCAGTACTTC	CASSVGPVTRGIYEQYF
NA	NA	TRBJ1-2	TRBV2	TGTGCCAGCGAGGTGGGGCGTAACTATGGCTACACCTTC	CASEVGRNYGYTF
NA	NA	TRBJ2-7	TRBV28	TGTGCCAGCAGCACGACCCGGTCGGGCTTCTCCTACGAGCAGTACTTC	CASSTTRSGFSYEQYF
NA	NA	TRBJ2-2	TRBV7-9	TGTGCCAGCAGCACAGGTTATACCGGGGAGCTGTTTTTT	CASSTGYTGELFF
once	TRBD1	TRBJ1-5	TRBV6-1	TGTGCCAGCAGTCCACAGGGGTTCAATCAGCCCCAGCATTTT	CASSPQGFNQPQHF
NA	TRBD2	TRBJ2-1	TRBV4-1	TGCGCCAGCAGCCAACCGGGACTAGCGTGGTATGAGCAGTTCTTC	CASSQPGLAWYEQFF
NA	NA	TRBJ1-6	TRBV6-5	TGTGCCAGCAGTTACTCTCCCGACAAGTTCTCACCCCTCCACTTT	CASSYSPDKFSPLHF
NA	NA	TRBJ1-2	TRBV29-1	TGCAGCGTTGAAGGGGGGTTCTATGGCTACACCTTC	CSVEGGFYGYTF
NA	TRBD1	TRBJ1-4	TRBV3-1	TGTGCCAGCAGCCAAGCTGCAGGGGGTGAAAAACTGTTTTTT	CASSQAAGGEKLFF
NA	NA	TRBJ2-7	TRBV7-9	TGTGCCAGCAGCTACCTCCGGGACACTTACGAGCAGTACTTC	CASSYLRDTYEQYF
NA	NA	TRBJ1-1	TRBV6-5	TGTGCCAGCAGGACGCCTATTACTGAAGCTTTCTTT	CASRTPITEAFF
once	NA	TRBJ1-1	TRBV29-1	TGCAGCGTCACAGGCAACAAGAACACTGAAGCTTTCTTT	CSVTGNKNTEAFF
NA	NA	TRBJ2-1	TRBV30	TGTGCCTGGAGTGGACAACTACCCCATGAGCAGTTCTTC	CAWSGQLPHEQFF
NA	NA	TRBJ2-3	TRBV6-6	TGTGCCAGCACGGGTAGCCTTAGCACAGATACGCAGTATTTT	CASTGSLSTDTQYF
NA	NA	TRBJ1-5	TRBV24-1	TGTGCCACCAGTGCAGGGATCAATCAGCCCCAGCATTTT	CATSAGINQPQHF
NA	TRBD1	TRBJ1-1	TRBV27	TGTGCCAGCAGTCCCTCTCCGACAGGGATGACTGAAGCTTTCTTT	CASSPSPTGMTEAFF
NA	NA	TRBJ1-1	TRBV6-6	TGTGCCCTAGAGGAGGGCTGGAACACTGAAGCTTTCTTT	CALEEGWNTEAFF
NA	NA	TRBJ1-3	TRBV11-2	TGTGCCAGCAGCTTAGAGCCGTCTTCAGGAAACACCATATATTTT	CASSLEPSSGNTIYF
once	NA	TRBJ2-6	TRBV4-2	TGTGCCAGCAGCCAGGGGGACTGGAGCTCTGGGGCCAACGTCCTGACTTTC	CASSQGDWSSGANVLTF
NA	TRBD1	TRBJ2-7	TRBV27	TGTGCCAGCTCAACAGGGGGTCTAAGCTACGAGCAGTACTTC	CASSTGGLSYEQYF
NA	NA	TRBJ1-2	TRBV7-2	TGTGCCACCCTCGGGGTATATGGCTACACCTTC	CATLGVYGYTF
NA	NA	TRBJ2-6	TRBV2	TGTGCCAGCAGTGACGGTTTTGGGGCTGGGGCCAACGTCCTGACTTTC	CASSDGFGAGANVLTF
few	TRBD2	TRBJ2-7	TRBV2	TGTGCCAGCAGCGGGAGGGTCTACGAGCAGTACTTC	CASSGRVYEQYF
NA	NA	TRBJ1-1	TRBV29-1	TGCAGCGTCAATGCCCCGGGACCCCGAGGGGGTGAAGCTTTCTTT	CSVNAPGPRGGEAFF
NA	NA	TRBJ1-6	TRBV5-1	TGCGCCAGCAGATCAGAACCGGCAGGCAGCTCCTATAATTCACCCCTCCACTTT	CASRSEPAGSSYNSPLHF
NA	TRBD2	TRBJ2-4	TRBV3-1	TGTGCCAGCAGCCAAGTGACTAGCGGGAGGGCCGAAGCCAAAAACATTCAGTACTTC	CASSQVTSGRAEAKNIQYF
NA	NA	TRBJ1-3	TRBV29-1	TGCAGCGTTGAAATTTCGGGAAACACCATATATTTT	CSVEISGNTIYF
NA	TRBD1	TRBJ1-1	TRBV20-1	TGCAGTGCTAGTAGGCTATGGGACAGGGAGAACACTGAAGCTTTCTTT	CSASRLWDRENTEAFF
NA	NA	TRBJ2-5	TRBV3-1	TGTGCCAGCAGCCAGGACACAGGCCCCAGGCCGGAGACCCAGTACTTC	CASSQDTGPRPETQYF
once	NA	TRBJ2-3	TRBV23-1	TGCGCCAGCAGTCACCGGGGGGCCGTCGAGGCCGCCGCAGATACGCAGTATTTT	CASSHRGAVEAAADTQYF
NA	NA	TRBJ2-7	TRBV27	TGTGCCAGCAGTTTATTCCTAAGTAGCTCCTACGAGCAGTACTTC	CASSLFLSSSYEQYF
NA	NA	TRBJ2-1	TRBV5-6	TGTGCCAGCAGCTTGGCCGGCGATCTCAATGAGCAGTTCTTC	CASSLAGDLNEQFF
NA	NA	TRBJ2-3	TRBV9	TGTGCCAGCAGCGTAGCTACTCGGTCCCATGCAAGCACAGATACGCAGTATTTT	CASSVATRSHASTDTQYF
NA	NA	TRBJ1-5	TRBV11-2	TGTGCCAGCAGCTTAGGAGGGGGATCGCGTCAGCCCCAGCATTTT	CASSLGGGSRQPQHF
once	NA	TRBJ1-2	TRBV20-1	TGCAGTGCTAGAGATTCCACGGATGGGAGACGCTACACCTTC	CSARDSTDGRRYTF
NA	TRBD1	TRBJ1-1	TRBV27	TGTGCCAGCAGTTTATGGAAGGGGGCTAACACTGAAGCTTTCTTT	CASSLWKGANTEAFF
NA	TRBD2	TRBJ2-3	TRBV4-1	TGCGCCAGCAGCTCGGGACTAGCGGGAGGCCTCACAGATACGCAGTATTTT	CASSSGLAGGLTDTQYF
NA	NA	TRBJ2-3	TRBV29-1	TGCAGCGTTGAAGGGGGGTGGGGGACCACAGATACGCAGTATTTT	CSVEGGWGTTDTQYF
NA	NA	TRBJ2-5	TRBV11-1	TGTGCCAGCACCCCCCGGAAATGGGAGACCCAGTACTTC	CASTPRKWETQYF
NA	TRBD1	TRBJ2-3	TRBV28	TGTGCCAGCACGACAGGGAAATACACAGATACGCAGTATTTT	CASTTGKYTDTQYF
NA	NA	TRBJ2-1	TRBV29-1	TGCAGCGTCATTAGTAGTTCGCACAATGAGCAGTTCTTC	CSVISSSHNEQFF
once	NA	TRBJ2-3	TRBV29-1	TGCAGCACGAGGCAGGGGCCTGGGCAGTATTTT	CSTRQGPGQYF
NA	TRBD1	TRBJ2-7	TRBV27	TGTGCCAGCAGACCCAGGGGGTCCTACGAGCAGTACTTC	CASRPRGSYEQYF
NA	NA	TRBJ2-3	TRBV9	TGTGCCAGCAGCATCGGCCCCTTCACAGATACGCAGTATTTT	CASSIGPFTDTQYF
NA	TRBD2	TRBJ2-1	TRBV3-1	TGTGCCAGCAGCCCCCTCGAGGAGCGGGGGGGTATCGACAATGAGCAGTTCTTC	CASSPLEERGGIDNEQFF
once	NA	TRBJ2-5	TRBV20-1	TGCAGTGCCACTTGGGAACCCTTTCGGGAGACCCAGTACTTC	CSATWEPFRETQYF
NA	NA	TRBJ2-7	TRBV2	TGTGCCAGCGTCGCCCCGGCACCGGGGGCCTACGAGCAGTACTTC	CASVAPAPGAYEQYF
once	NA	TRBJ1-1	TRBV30	TGTGCCTGGAGTAAAGCGACAGCTGTGAACACTGAAGCTTTCTTT	CAWSKATAVNTEAFF
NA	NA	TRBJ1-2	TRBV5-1	TGCGCCAGCAGCGGGGAAGGACAAAGGGATGGCTACACCTTC	CASSGEGQRDGYTF
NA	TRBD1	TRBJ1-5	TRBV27	TGTGCCAGCAGTCCAGGGGGTAGCAATCAGCCCCAGCATTTT	CASSPGGSNQPQHF
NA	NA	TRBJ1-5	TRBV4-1	TGCGCCAGCAGCCAAGAACTCGGGGGGCTCAATCAGCCCCAGCATTTT	CASSQELGGLNQPQHF
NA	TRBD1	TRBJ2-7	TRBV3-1	TGTGCCAGCAGCCACGGGACAGGGCAGTCCTCCGAGCAGTACTTC	CASSHGTGQSSEQYF